The present T cell receptor beta chain was sequenced within a study of blood T cell repertoires in COVID-19 (TCRdb year 2020). A note on the overall study: Collaborator samples came from the United States, Italy and Spain and covered acute and convalescent phases of COVID-19. The material from the prospective study consisted of cDNA or gDNA derived from T cells, B-cell-depleted T cells, or PBMCs. The dataset comprised deeply sampled blood TCRbeta repertoires from subjects exposed to, actively infected with, or recovered from COVID-19. The repertoires were released in a freely available public database intended as a resource for research on the immune response to SARS-CoV-2. Samples came from the ongoing ImmuneRACE study (first 160 participants) plus 1,254 subjects from 6 global collaborators. A de-identified subject ID, COVID-19 status, age in years and sex were almost always included in the sample metadata. Where available, HLA class I and class II types were taken from metadata supplied by the sample provider and were not determined by assay-based typing. Study-level results and caveats: Clinical and demographic metadata were provided uncurated, with the amount varying by source and participant.

The immunoSEQ Assay, a bias-controlled multiplex PCR, was used to amplify TCRbeta CDR3 regions from genomic DNA. Per the authors' processing: Nucleated cell counts per sample were estimated from amplification of reference gene primers within the assay. Sequence reads were collapsed and filtered to measure the absolute abundance of every unique TCRbeta CDR3 rearrangement. Productive Simpson clonality was computed per sample as the square root of Simpson's diversity index over productive rearrangements. TCRdb took this table from immuneACCESS and kept in-frame rearrangements with V and J called. Such tables lack part of the clones; where checked against another copy, unresolved V genes explain under half of the gap, and the rest is unexplained. The V and J calls and clone size come from that table; D and trimming were worked out from the DNA. The sample yields fewer than 350,000 clones; roughly 89% were counted once. The top ten clones comprise approximately 1.5% of the sample.

The germline V gene provides CDR1 SGHDN and CDR2 FVKESK. The junction shows trimming of 1 base on V and 12 bases on J, and the gene matches do not reach 2 bases of it. Its CDR3 holds 12 amino acids, cysteine through phenylalanine. The read is trimmed to its CDR3 DNA, 36 bases read in frame from base 1. This clone was observed once. No antigen is known for it. No base quality values were provided; no much bigger clone lies one nucleotide off. Participants in the prospective study were aged about 18 to 95 years, lived in about two dozen United States geographic areas, and enrolled through a virtual design. In the prospective study, participants were assigned to cohorts based on the clinical history participants reported in a screening survey and a study questionnaire. Mobile phlebotomists in the prospective study collected whole blood, serum and a nasopharyngeal or oropharyngeal swab from every participant. Additional blood draws and questionnaires over an approximately two-month period could optionally be provided by prospective study participants. Before DNA extraction, prospective study blood samples were shipped either frozen or at room temperature.

The sequencing sample was made of PBMCs or T cells enriched from blood (not recorded which). The clonotype originates from a woman between 18 and 30 years old with acute COVID-19. Recombination connected TRBV14 to TRBJ2-1; 8 central nucleotides agree with TRBD1. The sequenced DNA: TGTGCCAGCAGCCAAGTGGGGACAGGGCAGTTCTTC. It codes for CASSQVGTGQFF.